This record covers a single T cell receptor (beta chain). Its antigen target is currently unknown. Base qualities were left out, and no much larger clone turns up one base away. From its cysteine to its phenylalanine, the CDR3 spans 14 amino acids. The retained sequence is limited to the CDR3, 42 bases, with the frame set at the first base. CDR1 and CDR2, looked up from the germline V gene (reference sequence), are SGHNT and YYREEE. V is cut back by 4 bases and J by 8 bases, with 9 bases in the junction unmatched. The data are from a study of OX40 agonist ivuxolimab in advanced cancers. Notes on the research overall: Ivuxolimab, which targeted the costimulatory receptor OX40 (CD134), was an agonistic, fully human IgG2 monoclonal antibody. Intravenous ivuxolimab was administered to patients every 2 weeks at six dose levels: 0.01, 0.1, 0.3, 1.5, 3 and 10 mg/kg. Patients were allowed to have had prior anti-PD-1, anti-PD-L1 or anti-CTLA-4 therapy, and more than 35% of the dose-escalation patients had been treated with checkpoint inhibitors. The purpose of peripheral TCRbeta sequencing was to test whether ivuxolimab changed TCR sequence diversity and led to clonal T-cell expansion. In the dose-escalation cohort, around four fifths of patients were male, and the mean age was approximately 60 years, with a range of about 23 to 85. The paper covers the monotherapy dose-escalation part of the phase I ivuxolimab trial, which included N of about 56 patients. Partial responses were achieved by three dose-escalation patients, of whom one had hepatocellular carcinoma and two had cutaneous melanoma. Of the roughly 52 patients in dose escalation, about 20 had hepatocellular carcinoma, some 15 had melanoma, 9 had renal cell carcinoma and 9 had head and neck cancer.

Genomic DNA was isolated from the sorted cells so that the TCRbeta CDR3 region could be sequenced. The immunoSEQ Assay was used to sequence the TCRbeta CDR3 regions. In its TCRdb copy, this immuneACCESS table keeps in-frame sequences only and misses some clones. Where compared with another copy, unresolved V genes explain less than half of these, and the others have no known cause. The sample yields about 84,000 clones; around 94% were counted once. Of the sample, around 10% is held by the ten largest clones. Patients with autoimmune disease history or receiving systemic immunosuppression were excluded from the trial. Peripheral blood for TCR sequencing was collected from all dose cohorts at baseline, on cycle 4 day 1, and on cycle 7 day 1. The samples were drawn from a first-in-human, open-label, multicenter phase I dose-escalation trial of ivuxolimab. Adults with locally advanced or metastatic melanoma, renal cell carcinoma, hepatocellular carcinoma or head and neck squamous cell carcinoma were enrolled in the trial. CD4+ and CD8+ T cells were sorted separately from peripheral blood before TCR sequencing.

The investigation overall reported the following: After ivuxolimab, CD8+ T cells had more expanded clones than CD4+ T cells on average. Partial responders in the 0.1-3.0 mg/kg groups had among the lowest normalized peripheral clonal expansion, especially among CD8+ T cells. At doses of 0.1 to 3.0 mg/kg, clonal expansion of both CD4+ and CD8+ blood T cells was observed from baseline to week 6. Low levels of normalized T-cell clonal expansion were also shown by some nonresponding patients. Antigen specificity was not determined for the clonally expanded peripheral T cells.

The TCR comes from an adult with an advanced solid tumor such as melanoma, head and neck, liver or kidney cancer. The chain couples TRBV5-4 to TRBJ1-1, with TRBD1 matching 9 junction bases. The sample here was CD4+ or CD8+ T cells sorted from blood, taken in a trial of the OX40 agonist ivuxolimab. The DNA is TGTGCCAGCAGCGTGGGGACAGGGAGTGTAGAAGCTTTCTTT. Translated, this is CASSVGTGSVEAFF.